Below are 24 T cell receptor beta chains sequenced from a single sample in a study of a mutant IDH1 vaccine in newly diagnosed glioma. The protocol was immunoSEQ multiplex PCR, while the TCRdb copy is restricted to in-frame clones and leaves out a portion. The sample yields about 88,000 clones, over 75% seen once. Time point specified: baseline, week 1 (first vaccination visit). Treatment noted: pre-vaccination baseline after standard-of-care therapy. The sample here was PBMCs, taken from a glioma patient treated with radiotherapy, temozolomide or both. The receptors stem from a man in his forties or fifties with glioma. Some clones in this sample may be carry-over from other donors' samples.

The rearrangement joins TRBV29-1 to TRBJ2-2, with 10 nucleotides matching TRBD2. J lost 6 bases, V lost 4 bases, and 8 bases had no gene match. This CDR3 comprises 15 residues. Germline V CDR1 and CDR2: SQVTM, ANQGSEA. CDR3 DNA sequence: TGCAGCGTTGTCCACACTAGCGGGGTCCCCGGGGAGCTGTTTTTT. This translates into CSVVHTSGVPGELFF.

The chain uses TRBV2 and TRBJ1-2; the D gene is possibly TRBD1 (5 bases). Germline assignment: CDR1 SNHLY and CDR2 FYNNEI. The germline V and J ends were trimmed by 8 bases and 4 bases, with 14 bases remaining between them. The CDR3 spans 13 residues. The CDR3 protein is CASAGLGVYGYTF. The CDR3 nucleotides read TGTGCCAGCGCCGGATTAGGGGTCTATGGCTACACCTTC.

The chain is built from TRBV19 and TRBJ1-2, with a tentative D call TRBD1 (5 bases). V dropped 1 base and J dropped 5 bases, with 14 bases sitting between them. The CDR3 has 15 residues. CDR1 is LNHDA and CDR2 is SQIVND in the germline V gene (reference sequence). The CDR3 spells CASSIGGTGVYGYTF. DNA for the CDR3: TGTGCCAGTAGTATAGGGGGAACAGGAGTTTATGGCTACACCTTC. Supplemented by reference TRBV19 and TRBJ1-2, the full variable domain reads DGGITQSPKYLFRKEGQNVTLSCEQNLNHDAMYWYRQDPGQGLRLIYYSQIVNDFQKGDIAEGYSVSREKKESFPLTVTSAQKNPTAFYLCASSIGGTGVYGYTFGSGTRLTVV.

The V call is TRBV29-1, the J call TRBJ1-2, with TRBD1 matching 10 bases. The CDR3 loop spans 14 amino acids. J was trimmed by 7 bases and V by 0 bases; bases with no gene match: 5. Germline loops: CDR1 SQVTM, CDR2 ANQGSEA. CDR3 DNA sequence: TGCAGCGTTGAAGATCGGGGACAGGGGATTGGCTACACCTTC. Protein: CSVEDRGQGIGYTF.

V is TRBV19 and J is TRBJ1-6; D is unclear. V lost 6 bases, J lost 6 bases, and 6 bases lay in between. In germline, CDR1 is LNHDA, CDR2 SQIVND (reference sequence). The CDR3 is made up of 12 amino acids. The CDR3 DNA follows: TGTGCCAGTAGGTCCAGTAATTCACCCCTCCACTTT. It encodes CASRSSNSPLHF.

For the CDR3, the DNA is TGTGCCAGCAGGGGAGGGGGATACACCGGGGAGCTGTTTTTT. Its protein product is CASRGGGYTGELFF. The chain employs TRBV6-5 and TRBJ2-2; tentative D call: TRBD2 (7 bases). Trimming removed 6 bases from V and 3 bases from J, with 11 bases in between. Germline V gene data show CDR1 as MNHEY and CDR2 as SVGAGI. CDR3 length: 14 amino acids.

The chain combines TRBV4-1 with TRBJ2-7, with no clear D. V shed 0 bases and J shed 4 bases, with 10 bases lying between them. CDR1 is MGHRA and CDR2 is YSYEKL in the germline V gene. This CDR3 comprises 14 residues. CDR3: CASSQDQGPYEQYF. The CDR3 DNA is TGCGCCAGCAGCCAAGATCAAGGGCCGTACGAGCAGTACTTC.

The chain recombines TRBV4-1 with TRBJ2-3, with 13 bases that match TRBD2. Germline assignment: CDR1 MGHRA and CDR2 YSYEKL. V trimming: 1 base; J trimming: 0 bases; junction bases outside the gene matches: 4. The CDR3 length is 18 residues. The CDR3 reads CASSQGGLAGVSTDTQYF. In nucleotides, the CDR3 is TGCGCCAGCAGCCAAGGTGGACTAGCGGGGGTTAGCACAGATACGCAGTATTTT.

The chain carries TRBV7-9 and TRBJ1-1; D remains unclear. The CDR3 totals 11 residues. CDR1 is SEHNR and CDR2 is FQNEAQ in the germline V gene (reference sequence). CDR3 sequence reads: CAARENTEAFF. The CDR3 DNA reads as TGTGCTGCACGGGAGAACACTGAAGCTTTCTTT. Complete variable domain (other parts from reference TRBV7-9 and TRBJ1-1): DTGVSQNPRHKITKRGQNVTFRCDPISEHNRLYWYRQTLGQGPEFLTYFQNEAQLEKSRLLSDRFSAERPKGSFSTLEIQRTEQGDSAMYLCAARENTEAFFGQGTRLTVV.

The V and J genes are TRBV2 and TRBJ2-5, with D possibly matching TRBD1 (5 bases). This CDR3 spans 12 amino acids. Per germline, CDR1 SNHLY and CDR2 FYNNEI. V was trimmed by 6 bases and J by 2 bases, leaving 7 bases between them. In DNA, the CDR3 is TGTGCCAGCAGCAGGGTTCAAGAGACCCAGTACTTC. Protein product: CASSRVQETQYF.

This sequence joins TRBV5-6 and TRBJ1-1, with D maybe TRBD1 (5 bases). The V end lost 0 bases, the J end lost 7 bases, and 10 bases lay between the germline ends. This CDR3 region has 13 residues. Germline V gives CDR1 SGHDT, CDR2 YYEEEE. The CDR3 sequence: CASSLGGQGEAFF. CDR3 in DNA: TGTGCCAGCAGCTTGGGCGGGCAGGGTGAAGCTTTCTTT.

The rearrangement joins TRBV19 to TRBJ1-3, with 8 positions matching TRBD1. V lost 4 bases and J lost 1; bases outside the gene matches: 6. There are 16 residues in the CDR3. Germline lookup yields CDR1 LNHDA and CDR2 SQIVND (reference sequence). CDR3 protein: CASSTTGGRSGNTIYF. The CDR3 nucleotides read TGTGCCAGTAGTACCACAGGGGGAAGGTCTGGAAACACCATATATTTT.

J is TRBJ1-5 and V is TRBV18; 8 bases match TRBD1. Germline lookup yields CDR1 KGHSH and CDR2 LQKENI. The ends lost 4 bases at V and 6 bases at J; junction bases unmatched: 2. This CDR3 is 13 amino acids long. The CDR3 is CASSLDRGQPQHF. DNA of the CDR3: TGTGCCAGCTCACTAGACAGGGGTCAGCCCCAGCATTTT.

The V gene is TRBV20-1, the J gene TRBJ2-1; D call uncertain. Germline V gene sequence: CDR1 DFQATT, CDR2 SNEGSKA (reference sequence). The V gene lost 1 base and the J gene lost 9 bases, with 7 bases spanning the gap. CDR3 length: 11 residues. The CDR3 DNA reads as TGCAGTGCTAGAGGGGGTACTGAGCAGTTCTTC. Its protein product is CSARGGTEQFF.

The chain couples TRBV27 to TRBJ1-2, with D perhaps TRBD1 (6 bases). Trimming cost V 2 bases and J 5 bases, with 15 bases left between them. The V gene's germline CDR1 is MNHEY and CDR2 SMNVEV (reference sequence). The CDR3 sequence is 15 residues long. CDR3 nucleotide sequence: TGTGCCAGCAGTTTAAGCGGGGGGGCGGGTTATGGCTACACCTTC. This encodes CASSLSGGAGYGYTF.

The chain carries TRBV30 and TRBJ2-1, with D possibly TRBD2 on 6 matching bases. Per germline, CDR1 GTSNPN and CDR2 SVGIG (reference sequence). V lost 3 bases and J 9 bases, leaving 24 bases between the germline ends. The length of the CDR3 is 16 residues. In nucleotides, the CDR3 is TGTGCCTGGAGACCCCTCGAGGGGAGGTTGGTTGGTGAGCAGTTCTTC. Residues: CAWRPLEGRLVGEQFF.

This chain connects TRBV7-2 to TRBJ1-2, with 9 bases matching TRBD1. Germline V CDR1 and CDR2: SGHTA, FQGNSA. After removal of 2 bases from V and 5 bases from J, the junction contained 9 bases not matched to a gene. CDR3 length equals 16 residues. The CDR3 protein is CASSLSWTGAAYGYTF. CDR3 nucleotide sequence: TGTGCCAGCAGCTTATCGTGGACAGGGGCTGCTTATGGCTACACCTTC.

In DNA form, the CDR3 reads TGTGCCAGCAGTGAAAGGAGACAAGTAGAGCAGTACTTC. Its protein product is CASSERRQVEQYF. The gene calls are TRBV2 and TRBJ2-7; no firm D call. The V and J ends lost 2 bases and 7 bases respectively, with 12 bases between them. CDR1 is SNHLY and CDR2 is FYNNEI in the germline V gene. This CDR3 has 13 amino acids.

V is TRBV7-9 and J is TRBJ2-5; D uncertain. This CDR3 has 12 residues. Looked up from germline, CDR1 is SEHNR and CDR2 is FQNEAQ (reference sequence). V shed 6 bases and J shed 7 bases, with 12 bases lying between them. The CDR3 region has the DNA TGTGCCAGCAGTAGGGTGGAAGGGACCCAGTACTTC. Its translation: CASSRVEGTQYF.

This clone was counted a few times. CDR3 amino acids: CASSLVGTGHTEQYF. The CDR3 DNA reads as TGCGCCAGCAGCTTGGTAGGGACAGGACATACAGAGCAGTACTTC. The chain has TRBV5-1 and TRBJ2-7, with TRBD1 matching over 8 bases. Trimming cost V 0 bases and J 7 bases; bases outside gene matches: 9. The germline V gene encodes CDR1 SGHRS and CDR2 YFSETQ. The CDR3 is 15 amino acids.

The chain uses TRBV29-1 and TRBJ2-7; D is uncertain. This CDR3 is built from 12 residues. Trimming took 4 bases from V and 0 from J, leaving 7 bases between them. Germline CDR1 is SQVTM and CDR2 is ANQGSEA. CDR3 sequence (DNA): TGCAGCGTTGGTATGTACTCCTACGAGCAGTACTTC. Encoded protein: CSVGMYSYEQYF.

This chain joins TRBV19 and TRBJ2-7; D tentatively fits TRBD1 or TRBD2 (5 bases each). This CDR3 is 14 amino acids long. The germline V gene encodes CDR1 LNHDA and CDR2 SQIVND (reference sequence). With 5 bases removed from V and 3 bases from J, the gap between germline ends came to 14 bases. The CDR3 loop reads CASSLRDRSYEQYF. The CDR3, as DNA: TGTGCCAGTAGTCTAAGGGACCGCAGCTACGAGCAGTACTTC.

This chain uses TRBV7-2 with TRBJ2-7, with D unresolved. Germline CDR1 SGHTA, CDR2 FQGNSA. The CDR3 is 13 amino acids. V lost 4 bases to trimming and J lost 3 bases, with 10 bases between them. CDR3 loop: CASSYDPSYEQYF. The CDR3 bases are TGTGCCAGCAGCTATGATCCCAGCTACGAGCAGTACTTC.

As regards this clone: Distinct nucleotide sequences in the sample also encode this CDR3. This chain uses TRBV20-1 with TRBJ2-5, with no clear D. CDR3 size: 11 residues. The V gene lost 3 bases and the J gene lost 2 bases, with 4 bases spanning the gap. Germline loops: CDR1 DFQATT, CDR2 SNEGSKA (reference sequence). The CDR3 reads CSASPQETQYF. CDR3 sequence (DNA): TGCAGTGCTAGTCCGCAAGAGACCCAGTACTTC.